The 10 T cell receptor beta chains in this list originate from one sample, sequenced in a study of blood T cell repertoires in COVID-19. The protocol was immunoSEQ multiplex PCR, while the TCRdb copy is restricted to in-frame clones and leaves out a portion. The data show about 24,000 clones, roughly nine tenths seen once. Input material: peripheral blood. These receptors all stem from a human donor in a cohort sampled during active COVID-19.

The chain has TRBV5-1 and TRBJ2-3, with 10 bases aligning to TRBD2. Germline V gene data show CDR1 as SGHRS and CDR2 as YFSETQ. The CDR3 is 15 amino acids. The trim removed 4 bases at V and 6 bases at J, leaving 8 bases unmatched. CDR3 region: CASSKLAGPVDTQYF. CDR3 DNA sequence: TGCGCCAGCAGCAAACTAGCGGGACCCGTCGATACGCAGTATTTT.

The V call is TRBV29-1, the J call TRBJ2-1; 11 positions match TRBD2. V gave up 7 bases and J gave up 4 bases; unmatched junction bases: 9. The germline V gene encodes CDR1 SQVTM and CDR2 ANQGSEA. CDR3 length: 15 residues. Written as DNA, the CDR3 is TGCAGCGCGCCTTTAGCGGGAGGGGGTTACAATGAGCAGTTCTTC. Translation: CSAPLAGGGYNEQFF.

The chain recombines TRBV27 with TRBJ1-6; 7 nucleotides agree with TRBD1. CDR3 length: 18 amino acids. Germline V gives CDR1 MNHEY, CDR2 SMNVEV (reference sequence). The trim removed 5 bases at V and 2 bases at J, leaving 12 bases unmatched. CDR3: CASSPRDRAETYNSPLHF. As DNA, the CDR3 is TGTGCCAGCAGTCCGCGTGACAGGGCGGAAACCTATAATTCACCCCTCCACTTT.

The V call is TRBV29-1, the J call TRBJ2-1; TRBD2 matches 11 bases. The V gene's germline CDR1 is SQVTM and CDR2 ANQGSEA. The trim removed 3 bases at V and 4 bases at J, leaving 2 bases unmatched. CDR3 length equals 14 residues. DNA for the CDR3: TGCAGCGTTGAGGGGACTAGCGGTTACAATGAGCAGTTCTTC. It translates to CSVEGTSGYNEQFF.

The rearrangement uses TRBV18 and TRBJ1-2; D gene ambiguous. Germline CDR1 is KGHSH and CDR2 is LQKENI. This CDR3 comprises 13 residues. V gave up 6 bases and J gave up 8 bases, with 16 bases separating them. The CDR3, as DNA: TGTGCCAGCTCCCAAACTCAGGAGGGAGGCTACACCTTC. Its protein is CASSQTQEGGYTF.

This chain connects TRBV2 to TRBJ2-4, with a possible D match to TRBD1 (6 bases). Germline V lookup: CDR1 SNHLY, CDR2 FYNNEI. The length of the CDR3 is 16 residues. Trimming removed 4 bases at V and 0 bases at J, with 13 bases between. CDR3: CASSAGTTLAKNIQYF. The CDR3 nucleotides are TGTGCCAGCAGTGCGGGGACAACCTTAGCCAAAAACATTCAGTACTTC.

This chain joins TRBV10-2 and TRBJ1-2; tentatively, D is TRBD1 (6 bases). V lost 4 bases and J lost 6, with 9 bases in between. There are 12 residues in the CDR3. The germline V gene has CDR1 WSHSY and CDR2 SAAADI. The CDR3 nucleotides read TGCGCCAGCAGTGTACAGGGAGATGGCTACACCTTC. Protein sequence: CASSVQGDGYTF.

The chain employs TRBV18 and TRBJ2-2, with D unclear. The CDR3 sequence is 12 residues long. Germline-derived CDR1 and CDR2 are KGHSH and LQKENI. V shed 6 bases and J shed 6 bases, with 8 bases lying between them. The CDR3 spells CASSPVSGELFF. CDR3 DNA: TGTGCCAGCTCGCCGGTGTCCGGGGAGCTGTTTTTT.

The chain is built from TRBV19 and TRBJ2-5; TRBD2 agrees at 10 bases. Germline loops: CDR1 LNHDA, CDR2 SQIVND (reference sequence). The V and J ends lost 6 bases and 3 bases, in that order; junction bases with no gene match: 7. The CDR3 length is 15 residues. Here the CDR3 DNA reads TGTGCCAGTAGCAGCGGGGGGGCCTTTGAAGAGACCCAGTACTTC. Amino acids: CASSSGGAFEETQYF. Based on the CDR3 plus reference TRBV19 and TRBJ2-5, the full variable domain is DGGITQSPKYLFRKEGQNVTLSCEQNLNHDAMYWYRQDPGQGLRLIYYSQIVNDFQKGDIAEGYSVSREKKESFPLTVTSAQKNPTAFYLCASSSGGAFEETQYFGPGTRLLVL.

V usage is TRBV4-1 and J usage is TRBJ1-2; 7 bases are shared with TRBD1. CDR3 length equals 17 residues. Germline V gives CDR1 MGHRA, CDR2 YSYEKL. Losses at the gene ends were 3 bases for V and 2 bases for J; bases not matched to a gene: 12. This CDR3 reads CASSQLTGTAQNYGYTF. Written as DNA, the CDR3 is TGCGCCAGCAGCCAGTTGACCGGGACAGCCCAAAACTATGGCTACACCTTC.